This TCR beta chain emerged from a study of blood T cell repertoires in COVID-19. Study-wide context: Researchers got acute and convalescent COVID-19 samples from the United States, Italy and Spain. PBMCs, B-cell-depleted T cells, or T cells provided the cDNA or gDNA that made up the material.

The V gene's germline CDR1 is SGHTA and CDR2 FQGTGA. CDR3 length: 16 amino acids. The V end lost 2 bases, the J end lost 6 bases, and 20 bases lay between the germline ends. Authors' analysis steps: For nucleated cells, counts were estimated from reference gene primer amplification. Data came from immunoSEQ multiplex PCR; TCRdb stores just in-frame clones and leaves some out. V and J calls and clone size are copied from that table; D and trimming were computed from the DNA. There are hundreds of thousands of clones in the sample; roughly 84% occur only once, and around 0.96% lies in the top ten. This rearrangement joins TRBV7-3 to TRBJ2-7, with a tentative D call TRBD2 (6 bases). The clonotype comes from a man aged 40-49 years with acute or convalescent COVID-19. The sample was peripheral blood. DNA for the CDR3: TGTGCCAGCAGCTTAGGGGGGTTTTCGGGCCGAGTCGAGCAGTACTTC. Translation: CASSLGGFSGRVEQYF.